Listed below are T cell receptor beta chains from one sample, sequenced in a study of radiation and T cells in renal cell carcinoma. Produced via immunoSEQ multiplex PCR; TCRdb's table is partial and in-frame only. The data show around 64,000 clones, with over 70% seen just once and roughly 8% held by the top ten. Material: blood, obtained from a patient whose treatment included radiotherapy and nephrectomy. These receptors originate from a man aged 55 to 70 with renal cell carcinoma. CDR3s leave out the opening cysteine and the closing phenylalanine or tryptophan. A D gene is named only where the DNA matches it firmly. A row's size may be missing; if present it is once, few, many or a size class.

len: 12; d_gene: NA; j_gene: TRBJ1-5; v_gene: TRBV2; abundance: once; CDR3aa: ASSEWGSYQPQH
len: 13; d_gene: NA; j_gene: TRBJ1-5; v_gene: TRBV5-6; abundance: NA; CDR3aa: ASSLAGGGRQPQH
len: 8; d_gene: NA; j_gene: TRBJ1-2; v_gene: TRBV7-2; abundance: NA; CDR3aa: ASSLMGLL
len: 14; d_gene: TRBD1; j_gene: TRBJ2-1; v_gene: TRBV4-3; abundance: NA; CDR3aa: ASSQEPGQGFYEQF
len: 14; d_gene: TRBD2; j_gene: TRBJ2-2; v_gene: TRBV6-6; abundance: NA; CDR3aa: ASSQGLAANTGELF
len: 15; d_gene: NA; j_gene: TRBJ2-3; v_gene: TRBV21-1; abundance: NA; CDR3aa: ASSTDRGRNLADTQY
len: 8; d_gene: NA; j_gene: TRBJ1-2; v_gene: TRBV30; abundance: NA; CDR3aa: AFDSYGYT
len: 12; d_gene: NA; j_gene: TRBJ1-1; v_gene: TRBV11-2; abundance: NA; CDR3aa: ASSLVGVRTEAF
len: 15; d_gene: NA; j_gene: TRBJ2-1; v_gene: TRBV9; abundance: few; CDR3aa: ASSVGPGIDSYNEQF
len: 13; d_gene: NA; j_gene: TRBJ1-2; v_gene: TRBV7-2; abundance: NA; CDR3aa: ASSSQSTGPYGYT
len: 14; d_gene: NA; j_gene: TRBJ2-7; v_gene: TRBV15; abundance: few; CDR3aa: ATSRAVNFRDGEQY
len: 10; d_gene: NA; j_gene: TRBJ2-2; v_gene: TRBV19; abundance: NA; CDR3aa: ASGGFTGELF
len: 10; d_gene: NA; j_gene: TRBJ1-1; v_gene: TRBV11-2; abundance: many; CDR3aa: ASSFRAEEAF
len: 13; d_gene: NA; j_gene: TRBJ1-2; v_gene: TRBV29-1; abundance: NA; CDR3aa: SVEDRRTLFYGYT
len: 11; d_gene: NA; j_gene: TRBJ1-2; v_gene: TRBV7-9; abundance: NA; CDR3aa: ASSWTTNYGYT